This record looks at one T cell receptor beta chain sequence and its context. Its antigen has not been determined. Base qualities are missing; no much larger clone stands one base away. Each collaborating institution followed its own protocols to collect whole blood in K2EDTA tubes. For TCRbeta analysis, collaborators shipped samples in one of three forms: frozen whole blood, isolated PBMCs, or DNA extracted from either of those sample types. TCRbeta CDR3 regions were amplified from genomic DNA by means of the immunoSEQ Assay, a bias-controlled multiplex PCR. The original pipeline was this. The number of nucleated cells in each sample was estimated from the amplification of reference gene primers within the assay. Sequence reads were collapsed and filtered to measure the absolute abundance of every unique TCRbeta CDR3 rearrangement. For each sample, productive Simpson clonality was calculated as the square root of Simpson's diversity index over productive rearrangements. TCRdb's version of the immuneACCESS table is confined to in-frame rearrangements and falls short of the full clone set. An unresolved V gene accounts for under half of the shortfall where checked; the remainder is of unknown origin. V and J calls and clone size are given by that table; D and trimming were obtained from the DNA. This sample gives about 210,000 clones in total; about 83% of them show up just once. Roughly 2.9% of the sample is taken by the ten largest.

The source of the sample is a study of blood T cell repertoires in COVID-19 (TCRdb year 2020). With regard to the full study: Samples covering the acute and convalescent phases of COVID-19 were provided by collaborators in the United States, Italy and Spain. The material from the prospective study consisted of cDNA or gDNA derived from T cells, B-cell-depleted T cells, or PBMCs. Deeply sampled blood TCRbeta repertoires from subjects exposed to, actively infected with, or recovered from COVID-19 were included in the dataset. A freely available public database, intended as a resource for researchers studying the immune response to SARS-CoV-2, is where the repertoires were released. The samples were drawn from two sources: the first 160 participants of the ongoing ImmuneRACE study, and 1,000 to 1,500 subjects contributed by 6 global collaborators. A de-identified subject ID, COVID-19 status, age in years and sex were almost always included in the sample metadata. HLA class I and class II types, where available, came from metadata supplied by the sample provider rather than from assay-based typing. What the study reported, not specific to this receptor: The quantity of clinical and demographic metadata differed by source and by participant and was supplied without curation.

The sequencing sample was made of peripheral blood. This receptor was obtained from a man aged 50-59 years with active or convalescent COVID-19.

The sequence in DNA is TGTGCCAGCAGCTTAATAAGGGGGAGAGGAAACACTGAAGCTTTCTTT. This translates into CASSLIRGRGNTEAFF. Here the chain combines TRBV5-4 and TRBJ1-1; TRBD1 could be the D gene, as 6 bases match. CDR3 length: 16 amino acids, cysteine to phenylalanine. The DNA shown is the 48-base CDR3, in frame from base 1. For CDR1 and CDR2, the germline V gene (reference sequence) lists SGHNT and YYREEE. Relative to germline, V is 2 bases shorter and J is 2 bases shorter, with 16 bases between their ends.